This T cell receptor (beta chain) was sequenced in a study of control samples from healthy donors and cancer patients. Sequencing was performed with immunoSEQ multiplex PCR; in TCRdb, only in-frame clones are kept and a portion is missing. The table includes about 170,000 clones, 70% to 90% detected once. CDR1 is SNHLY, CDR2 FYNNEI, per germline. V lost 4 bases and J 2 bases, leaving 8 bases between the germline ends. The CDR3 is 13 amino acids. The sample taken for sequencing was blood. This clonotype originated in a woman aged 25 to 45 in good health. J is TRBJ2-5 and V is TRBV2; TRBD1 is a possible D gene (6 bases). The chain's CDR3 is CASSGQGQETQYF. DNA for the CDR3: TGTGCCAGCAGTGGTCAGGGGCAAGAGACCCAGTACTTC.